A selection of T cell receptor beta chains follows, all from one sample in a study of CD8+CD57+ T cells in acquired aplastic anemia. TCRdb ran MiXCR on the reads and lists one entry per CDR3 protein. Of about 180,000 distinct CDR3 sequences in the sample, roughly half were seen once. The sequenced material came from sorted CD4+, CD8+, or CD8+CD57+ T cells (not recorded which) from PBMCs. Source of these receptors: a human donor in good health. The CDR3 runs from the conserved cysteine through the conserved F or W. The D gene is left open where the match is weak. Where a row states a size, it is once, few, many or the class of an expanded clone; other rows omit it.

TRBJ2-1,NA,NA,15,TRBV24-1,TGTGCCACCTTAGGGATAACAGGAGGGTACAATGAGCAGTTCTTC,CATLGITGGYNEQFF
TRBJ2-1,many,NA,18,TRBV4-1,TGCGCCAGCAGCCAAGAGGTCTGGGCGGCTTACTCCTACAATGAGCAGTTCTTC,CASSQEVWAAYSYNEQFF
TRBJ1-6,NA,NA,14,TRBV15,TGTGCCACCAGCAGAGATATGAGGGATTCACCCCTCCACTTT,CATSRDMRDSPLHF
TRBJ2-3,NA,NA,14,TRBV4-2,TGTGCCAGCAGCCAAGGTGTTGGGGGCGATACGCAGTATTTT,CASSQGVGGDTQYF
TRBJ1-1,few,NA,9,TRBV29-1,TGCAGCGCAGGGGCTGAAGCTTTCTTT,CSAGAEAFF
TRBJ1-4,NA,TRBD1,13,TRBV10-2,TGCGCCAGCACCGGGACAGCTTCCGAAAAACTGTTTTTT,CASTGTASEKLFF
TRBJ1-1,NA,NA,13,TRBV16,TGTGCCAGCAGCCAACAGTGGAACACTGAAGCTTTCTTT,CASSQQWNTEAFF
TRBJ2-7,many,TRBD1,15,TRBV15,TGTGCCACCAGCAGAGGATCCGACAGGGTGGGCGAGCAGTACTTC,CATSRGSDRVGEQYF
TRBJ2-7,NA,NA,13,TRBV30,TGTGCCTGGAGCCCGTTTCGTCGTGACGAGCAGTACTTC,CAWSPFRRDEQYF
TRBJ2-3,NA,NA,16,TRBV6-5,TGTGCCAGCAGTTATACCCCCCCAGGGGGCACAGATACGCAGTATTTT,CASSYTPPGGTDTQYF
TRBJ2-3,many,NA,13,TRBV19,TGTGCCAGTAGTATGAGTCGGCCGGATACGCAGTATTTT,CASSMSRPDTQYF
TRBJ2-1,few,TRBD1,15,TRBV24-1,TGTGCCACCAGACCGACGGGACAGGGCGGCGATGAGCAGTTCTTC,CATRPTGQGGDEQFF